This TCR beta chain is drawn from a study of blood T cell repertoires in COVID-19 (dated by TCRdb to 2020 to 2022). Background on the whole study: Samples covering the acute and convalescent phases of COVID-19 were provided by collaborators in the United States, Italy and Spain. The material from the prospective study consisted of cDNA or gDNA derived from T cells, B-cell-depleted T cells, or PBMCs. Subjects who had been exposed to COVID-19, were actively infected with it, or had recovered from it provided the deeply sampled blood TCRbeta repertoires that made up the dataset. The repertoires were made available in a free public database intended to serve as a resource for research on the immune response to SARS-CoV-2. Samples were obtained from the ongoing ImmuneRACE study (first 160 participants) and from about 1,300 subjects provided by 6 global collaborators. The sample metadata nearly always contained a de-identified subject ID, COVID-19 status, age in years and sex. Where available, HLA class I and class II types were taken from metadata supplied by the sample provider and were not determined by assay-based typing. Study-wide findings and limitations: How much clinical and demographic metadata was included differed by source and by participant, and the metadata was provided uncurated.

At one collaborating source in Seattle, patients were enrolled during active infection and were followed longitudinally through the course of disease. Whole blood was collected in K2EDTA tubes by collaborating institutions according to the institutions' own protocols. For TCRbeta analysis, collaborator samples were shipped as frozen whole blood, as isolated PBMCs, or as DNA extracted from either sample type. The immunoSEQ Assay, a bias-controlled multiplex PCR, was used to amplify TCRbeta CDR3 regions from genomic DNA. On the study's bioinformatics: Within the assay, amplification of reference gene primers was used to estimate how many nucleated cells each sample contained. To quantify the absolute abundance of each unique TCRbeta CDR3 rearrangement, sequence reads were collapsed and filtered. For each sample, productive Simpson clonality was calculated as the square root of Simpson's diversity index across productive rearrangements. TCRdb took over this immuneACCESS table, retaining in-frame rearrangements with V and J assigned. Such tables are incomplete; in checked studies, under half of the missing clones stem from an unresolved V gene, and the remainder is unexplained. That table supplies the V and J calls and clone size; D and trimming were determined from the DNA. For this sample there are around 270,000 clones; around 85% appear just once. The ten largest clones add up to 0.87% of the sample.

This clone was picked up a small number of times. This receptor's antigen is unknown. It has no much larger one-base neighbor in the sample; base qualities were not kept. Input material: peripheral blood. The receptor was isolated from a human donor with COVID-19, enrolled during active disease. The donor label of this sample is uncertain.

The CDR3 region: CASTAGRGYTEAFF. Here is the DNA: TGTGCCAGCACCGCAGGACGGGGGTATACTGAAGCTTTCTTT. The chain is encoded by TRBV28 joined to TRBJ1-1; TRBD1 is perhaps the D gene, given 5 matching bases. The germline ends are 17 bases apart after V is trimmed by 7 bases and J by 5 bases. Reading from cysteine to phenylalanine, the CDR3 counts 14 amino acids. Kept here is only the CDR3 DNA, which spans 42 bases and is read in frame from base 1. CDR1 MDHEN and CDR2 SYDVKM are derived from the germline V gene.